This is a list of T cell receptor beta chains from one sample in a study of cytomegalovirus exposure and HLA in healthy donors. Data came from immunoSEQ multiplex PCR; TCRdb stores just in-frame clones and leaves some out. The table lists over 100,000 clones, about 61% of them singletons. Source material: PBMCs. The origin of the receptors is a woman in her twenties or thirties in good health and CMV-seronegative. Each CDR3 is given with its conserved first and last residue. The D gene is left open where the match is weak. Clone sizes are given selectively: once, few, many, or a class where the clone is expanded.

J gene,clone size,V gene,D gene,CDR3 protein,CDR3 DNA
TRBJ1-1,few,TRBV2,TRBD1,CASRDRVGTEAFF,TGTGCCAGCAGAGACAGGGTTGGCACTGAAGCTTTCTTT
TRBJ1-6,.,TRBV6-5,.,CASRLHSQNNSPLHF,TGTGCCAGCAGACTACATAGCCAGAATAATTCACCCCTCCACTTT
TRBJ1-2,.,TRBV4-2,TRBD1,CASSQTGTGEGYTF,TGTGCCAGCAGCCAAACCGGGACAGGGGAAGGCTACACCTTC
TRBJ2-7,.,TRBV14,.,CASSQVRGEQYF,TGTGCCAGCAGCCAAGTGAGAGGGGAGCAGTACTTC
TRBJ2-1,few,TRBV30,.,CAWSYALAPNEQFF,TGTGCCTGGAGTTACGCCTTAGCGCCCAATGAGCAGTTCTTC
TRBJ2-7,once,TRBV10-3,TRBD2,CAISAGGIADSYEQYF,TGTGCCATCAGTGCGGGGGGTATAGCGGACTCCTACGAGCAGTACTTC
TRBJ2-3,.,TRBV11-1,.,CASSLFRTVATDTQYF,TGTGCCAGCAGCTTATTCAGGACAGTCGCCACAGATACGCAGTATTTT
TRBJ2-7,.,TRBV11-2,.,CASSTFLEQYF,TGTGCCAGCAGCACTTTTCTGGAGCAGTACTTC
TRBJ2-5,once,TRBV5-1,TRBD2,CASSFTLAGEETQYF,TGCGCCAGCAGCTTTACACTAGCGGGAGAAGAGACCCAGTACTTC
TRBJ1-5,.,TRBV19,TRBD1,CASSDRVRLGNQPQHF,TGTGCCAGTAGCGACAGGGTAAGGCTGGGCAATCAGCCCCAGCATTTT
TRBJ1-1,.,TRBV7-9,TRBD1,CASSSGQGASTEAFF,TGTGCCAGCAGCTCGGGACAGGGGGCAAGCACTGAAGCTTTCTTT
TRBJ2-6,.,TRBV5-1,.,CASSSTGSGANVLTF,TGCGCCAGCAGCTCGACAGGCTCTGGGGCCAACGTCCTGACTTTC
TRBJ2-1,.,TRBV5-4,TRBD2,CASSPGLAGSNEQFF,TGTGCCAGCAGTCCGGGACTAGCGGGATCAAATGAGCAGTTCTTC
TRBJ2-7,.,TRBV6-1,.,CASTVRDSYEQYF,TGTGCCAGCACCGTGCGGGATTCCTACGAGCAGTACTTC
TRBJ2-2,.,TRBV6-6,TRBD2,CASSTTSGNTGELFF,TGTGCCAGCAGTACGACTAGCGGAAACACCGGGGAGCTGTTTTTT
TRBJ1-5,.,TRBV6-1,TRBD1,CASSESGGGQPQHF,TGTGCCAGCAGTGAATCAGGGGGCGGTCAGCCCCAGCATTTT
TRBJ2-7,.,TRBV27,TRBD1,CASSFDRGMYEQYF,TGTGCCAGCAGTTTCGACAGGGGGATGTACGAGCAGTACTTC
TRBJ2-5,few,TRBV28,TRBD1,CASSAGTDLQETQYF,TGTGCCAGCAGTGCCGGGACAGACCTCCAAGAGACCCAGTACTTC
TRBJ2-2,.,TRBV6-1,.,CANQGVKGWELFF,TGTGCCAACCAAGGGGTTAAGGGGTGGGAGCTGTTTTTT
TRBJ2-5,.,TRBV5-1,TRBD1,CASSLRQGAQETQYF,TGCGCCAGCAGCTTAAGACAGGGGGCCCAAGAGACCCAGTACTTC
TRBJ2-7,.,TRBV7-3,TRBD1,CASSFAGTVSYEQYF,TGTGCCAGCAGCTTCGCCGGGACAGTCTCCTACGAGCAGTACTTC
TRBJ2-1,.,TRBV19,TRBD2,CASSRSSGSSEEQFF,TGTGCCAGTAGTCGGTCTAGCGGGAGTTCCGAGGAGCAGTTCTTC
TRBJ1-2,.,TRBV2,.,CASRQSGYTF,TGTGCCAGCAGACAGTCTGGCTACACCTTC
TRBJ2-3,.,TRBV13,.,CASSLGGDTSTDTQYF,TGTGCCAGCAGCTTAGGCGGCGACACCAGCACAGATACGCAGTATTTT
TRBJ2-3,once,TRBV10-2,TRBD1,CASSGGTGGTDTQYF,TGCGCCAGCAGTGGAGGGACAGGGGGCACAGATACGCAGTATTTT
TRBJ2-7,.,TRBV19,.,CASSIPGRNYEQYF,TGTGCCAGTAGTATACCCGGGAGAAACTACGAGCAGTACTTC
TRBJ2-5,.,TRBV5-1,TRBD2,CASSLEGTRRETQYF,TGCGCCAGCAGCTTGGAGGGGACTAGAAGGGAGACCCAGTACTTC
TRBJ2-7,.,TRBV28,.,CASRPYSSYEQYF,TGTGCCAGCAGGCCGTACAGCTCCTACGAGCAGTACTTC
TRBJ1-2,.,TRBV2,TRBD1,CASSATGVAYGYTF,TGTGCCAGCAGTGCTACAGGGGTCGCCTATGGCTACACCTTC
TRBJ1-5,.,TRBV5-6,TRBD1,CASSFPGQGFYSNQPQHF,TGTGCCAGCAGCTTCCCCGGACAGGGGTTTTATAGCAATCAGCCCCAGCATTTT
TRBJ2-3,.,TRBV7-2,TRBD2,CASSHRGVGLVEGTQYF,TGTGCCAGCAGCCATAGGGGGGTGGGACTAGTTGAAGGTACGCAGTATTTT
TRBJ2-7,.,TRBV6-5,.,CASSRSLRGTYEQYF,TGTGCCAGCAGCCGCTCCCTCAGGGGTACCTACGAGCAGTACTTC
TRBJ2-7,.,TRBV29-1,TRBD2,CSVLAGSLGEQYF,TGCAGCGTCTTAGCGGGGAGTCTCGGCGAGCAGTACTTC
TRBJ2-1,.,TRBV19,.,CASSRRLESGKQFF,TGTGCCAGTAGTCGTAGACTAGAAAGCGGCAAGCAGTTCTTC
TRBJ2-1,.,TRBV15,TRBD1,CATSSDRTGSSYNEQFF,TGTGCCACCAGCAGTGATAGGACAGGAAGCTCCTACAATGAGCAGTTCTTC
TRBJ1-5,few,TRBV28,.,CASSRGLFSNQPQHF,TGTGCCAGCTCCAGGGGTCTCTTTAGCAATCAGCCCCAGCATTTT
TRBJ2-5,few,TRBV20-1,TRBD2,CSAEIAGAQYF,TGCAGTGCGGAAATAGCGGGGGCCCAGTACTTC
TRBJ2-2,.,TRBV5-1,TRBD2,CASSFTPTSGSGGELFF,TGCGCCAGCAGCTTTACTCCGACTAGCGGGAGCGGCGGGGAGCTGTTTTTT
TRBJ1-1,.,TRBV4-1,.,CASSQAVVNTEAFF,TGCGCCAGCAGCCAAGCGGTTGTGAACACTGAAGCTTTCTTT
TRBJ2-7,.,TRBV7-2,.,CASSARGAHGEQYF,TGTGCCAGCAGCGCCCGCGGGGCCCACGGCGAGCAGTACTTC
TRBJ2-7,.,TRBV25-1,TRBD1,CASSEETGIGEQYF,TGTGCCAGCAGTGAGGAGACAGGGATTGGCGAGCAGTACTTC